The 2 T cell receptor beta chains given below trace back to one sample, sequenced in a study of identical twins. TCRdb itself ran the 5' RACE reads through MiXCR, one entry per CDR3 protein. The sample lists 1,800,000 or so distinct CDR3 sequences; roughly 35% were seen once. Sequencing was carried out using cord blood. These receptors were taken from a newborn girl in good health.

V usage is TRBV5-1 and J usage is TRBJ2-7; D is undetermined. V dropped 5 bases and J dropped 7 bases, with 13 bases sitting between them. Germline values: CDR1 SGHRS, CDR2 YFSETQ. This CDR3 is 12 amino acids long. CDR3 loop: CASRGEWNEQYF. Written as DNA, the CDR3 is TGCGCCAGCAGAGGTGAATGGAATGAGCAGTACTTC.

The chain links TRBV2 to TRBJ1-2; 8 bases are a match to TRBD1. This CDR3 has 14 amino acids. With V trimmed by 5 bases and J by 5 bases, 7 bases remained unmatched. Looked up from germline, CDR1 is SNHLY and CDR2 is FYNNEI. CDR3 coding DNA: TGTGCCAGCAGTTCCTGGGACAGGCGGTATGGCTACACCTTC. It is translated as CASSSWDRRYGYTF.